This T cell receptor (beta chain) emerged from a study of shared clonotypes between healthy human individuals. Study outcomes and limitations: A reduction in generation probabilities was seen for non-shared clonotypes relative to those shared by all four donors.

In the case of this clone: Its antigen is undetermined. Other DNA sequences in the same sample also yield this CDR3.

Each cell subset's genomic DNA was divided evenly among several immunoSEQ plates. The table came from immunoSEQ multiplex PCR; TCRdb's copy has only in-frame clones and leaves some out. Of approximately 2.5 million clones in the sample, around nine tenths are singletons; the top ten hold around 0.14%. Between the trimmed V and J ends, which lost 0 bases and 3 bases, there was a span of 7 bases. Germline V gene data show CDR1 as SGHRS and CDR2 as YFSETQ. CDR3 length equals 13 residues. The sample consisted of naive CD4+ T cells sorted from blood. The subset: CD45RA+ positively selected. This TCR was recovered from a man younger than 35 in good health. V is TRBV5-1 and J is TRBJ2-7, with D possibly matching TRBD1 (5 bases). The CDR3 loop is CASSLDRYYEQYF. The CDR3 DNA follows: TGCGCCAGCAGCTTGGACAGGTACTACGAGCAGTACTTC.